Described below is a single T cell receptor beta chain sequence and its context. Its antigen remains unknown. The sample originates from a study of cytomegalovirus exposure and HLA in healthy donors. Whole-study context: Drawn from HLA-typed donors, 83 million or so unique TCRs were held in an early data release.

The CDR3 has 15 residues. Germline V gene sequence: CDR1 SGHNT, CDR2 YYREEE (reference sequence). V shed 0 bases and J 5 bases; nucleotides not matched to a gene: 7. The PCR contained 60 Vbeta and 13 Jbeta primers. Assay used: immunoSEQ multiplex PCR; TCRdb lists only in-frame clones, some missing. The table has roughly 110,000 clones, roughly four fifths seen once; the top ten hold about 1.5%. Study-wide points: Among CMV-associated TCR beta chains, most appeared HLA-restricted in a later analysis. Being productive about 87% or about 30% of the time was typical of most TCR beta V segments in an earlier analysis.

The sequencing input was PBMCs. The rearrangement joins TRBV5-4 to TRBJ1-2, with TRBD1 matching 7 bases. This clonotype originated in a man over 45 in good health and CMV-seronegative. The CDR3 is CASSLGSGGNYGYTF. The CDR3 DNA reads as TGTGCCAGCAGCTTGGGATCAGGGGGGAATTATGGCTACACCTTC.